Presented here are 24 T cell receptor beta chains from one specimen sequenced in a study of regulatory T cells in long-lasting Graves disease. Regarding time point: persistent/refractory GD, antithyroid drugs over 5 years with positive TRAb. The TCR library was made from RNA that had been extracted from PBMCs in TRIzol. CDR3 regions were amplified by Arm-PCR using iRepertoire HTBI primers to build TCR beta libraries. TCRdb independently ran MiXCR on the multiplex PCR reads; one entry per CDR3 protein. Of some 450,000 distinct CDR3 sequences in the sample, roughly a quarter were seen once. Source: peripheral blood mononuclear cells (PBMCs), taken when the disease was refractory, from a patient treated with antithyroid drugs. The receptors come from a female donor with Graves disease.

This sequence joins TRBV6-1 and TRBJ2-2; D remains unclear. This CDR3 is built from 16 residues. CDR1 is MNHNS, CDR2 SASEGT, per germline. The V gene lost 3 bases and the J gene lost 4 bases, with 15 bases spanning the gap. CDR3 amino acids: CASSETLSSSTGELFF. The CDR3 region has the DNA TGTGCCAGCAGTGAGACCCTCTCCAGTAGCACCGGGGAGCTGTTTTTT.

CDR3 coding DNA: TGCAGCGTCCGTACAACGAACACTGAAGCTTTCTTT. Its translation is CSVRTTNTEAFF. The gene calls are TRBV29-1 and TRBJ1-1; D is unresolved. V lost 6 bases and J 1 base, leaving 9 bases between the germline ends. CDR1 is SQVTM and CDR2 is ANQGSEA in the germline V gene. This CDR3 has 12 residues.

This clonotype came up many times. The chain's CDR3 is CASSFSAGDVAQYF. The CDR3, as DNA: TGTGCCAGCAGTTTTTCGGCGGGAGATGTCGCCCAGTACTTC. J is TRBJ2-5 and V is TRBV27; 7 bases align to TRBD2. V lost 3 bases, J lost 9 bases, and 10 bases stayed unmatched. The CDR3 is 14 amino acids. Germline V CDR1 and CDR2: MNHEY, SMNVEV (reference sequence).

The genes are TRBV27 and TRBJ1-5, with no clear D. CDR1 is MNHEY, CDR2 SMNVEV, per germline (reference sequence). Trimming removed 2 bases from V and 4 bases from J, with 9 bases in between. The CDR3 is 14 amino acids. The CDR3 spells CASSLRRDNQPQHF. CDR3 in DNA: TGTGCCAGCAGTTTAAGACGAGATAATCAGCCCCAGCATTTT.

Comments on this clonotype: A far larger clone is off by one base, so a read error is likely. The chain recombines TRBV11-1 with TRBJ2-5; D is unresolved. The CDR3 contains 11 residues. Germline CDR1 and CDR2: SGHAT and FQDESV (reference sequence). CDR3 bases: TGTGCCAGCAGCCCAGGAGAGACCCGGTACTTC. Translating gives CASSPGETRYF.

Ten or more counts support this clonotype. The chain joins TRBV20-1 to TRBJ2-7; D gene uncertain. V was shortened by 6 bases and J by 7 bases, with 13 bases between the two germline ends. The CDR3 runs to 11 residues. Per germline, CDR1 DFQATT and CDR2 SNEGSKA (reference sequence). The DNA of the CDR3 is TGCAGTGCCCCCTACTGGGGAGAGCAGTACTTC. Amino acid sequence: CSAPYWGEQYF.

The chain recombines TRBV18 with TRBJ2-4; TRBD2 aligns across 7 bases. Germline CDR1 KGHSH, CDR2 LQKENI. J was trimmed by 6 bases and V by 3 bases; bases with no gene match: 8. The CDR3 totals 15 residues. The CDR3 sequence: CASSPPGLVGNIQYF. CDR3 sequence (DNA): TGTGCCAGCTCACCCCCCGGACTAGTTGGAAACATTCAGTACTTC.

Many counts were recorded for this clonotype. This chain connects TRBV28 to TRBJ1-1; D unclear. CDR1 is MDHEN, CDR2 SYDVKM, per germline. Trimming left V 6 bases short and J 4 bases short, with 15 bases between. The CDR3 totals 14 residues. The CDR3, as DNA: TGTGCCAGCAGGCCGGGCCCCCGTGGCACTGAAGCTTTCTTT. It is translated as CASRPGPRGTEAFF.

For this clonotype: This may be a read error: a much more frequent sequence differs by one nucleotide. This rearrangement joins TRBV2 to TRBJ1-1; no firm D call. Germline lookup yields CDR1 SNHLY and CDR2 FYNNEI. Trimming took 3 bases from V and 6 from J, leaving 17 bases between them. This CDR3 spans 15 amino acids. Written as DNA, the CDR3 is TGTGCCAGCAGTGACAGGCTCCGGCGGGCCCCTGAAGCTTTCTTT. It specifies CASSDRLRRAPEAFF.

This chain joins TRBV28 and TRBJ2-7; 16 nucleotides align to TRBD2. Trimming at V came to 3 bases and at J to 0 bases, leaving 14 bases not matched to a gene. Germline V CDR1 and CDR2: MDHEN, SYDVKM. The CDR3 extends over 21 amino acids. This chain's CDR3 is CASSFTQGTSGRAPSSYEQYF. Written as DNA, the CDR3 is TGTGCCAGCAGTTTCACTCAGGGGACTAGCGGGAGGGCCCCTAGCTCCTACGAGCAGTACTTC.

This clonotype was found many times. The CDR3 carries no conserved terminal phenylalanine or tryptophan, so it likely arises from a read error. It is unclear where the CDR3 begins or ends on the DNA, so no DNA is shown, and the CDR3 is as TCRdb lists it. V gene TRBV28 combines with J gene TRBJ1-2; the table names TRBD1, a call not compared with the DNA. The germline CDR1 and CDR2 sequences are MDHEN and SYDVKM. The CDR3 has 13 residues if both end residues are counted. The CDR3 loop is CASSPQTGGVGTL.

The sample holds many counts of this clonotype. The rearrangement links TRBV27 to TRBJ2-7; D possibly corresponds to TRBD1 (5 bases). Trimming took off 2 bases at V and 0 bases at J, with 14 bases between the two ends. CDR1 and CDR2 from the germline V gene are MNHEY and SMNVEV (reference sequence). The CDR3 contains 16 residues. Here the CDR3 reads CASSLQGFSSSYEQYF. CDR3 bases: TGTGCCAGCAGTTTACAGGGCTTCTCGAGCTCCTACGAGCAGTACTTC.

This clonotype was seen a handful of times. The V and J genes are TRBV6-1 and TRBJ1-1, with TRBD1 as a possible D gene (6 bases). Trimming removed 8 bases at V and 11 bases at J, with 21 bases between. CDR3 length: 13 amino acids. CDR1 MNHNS and CDR2 SASEGT come from the germline V gene. Here the CDR3 reads CASRSEGGGRAFF. DNA of the CDR3: TGTGCCAGCCGTAGCGAGGGGGGAGGTAGGGCTTTCTTT.

This clonotype occurred a few times. The chain combines TRBV30 with TRBJ2-2; no firm D call. The CDR3 is 12 residues long. V lost 1 base and J lost 4, with 4 bases in between. Germline V CDR1 and CDR2: GTSNPN, SVGIG (reference sequence). CDR3 amino acids: CAWSGLTGELFF. The DNA of the CDR3 is TGTGCCTGGAGTGGACTCACCGGGGAGCTGTTTTTT.

This rearrangement joins TRBV18 to TRBJ1-5; D is ambiguous. The germline gives CDR1 KGHSH, CDR2 LQKENI. The CDR3 has 16 amino acids. The V end was cut by 2 bases, the J end by 2 bases, with 13 bases between. CDR3 DNA sequence: TGTGCCAGCTCACCAGACGGCGTCCAAGGCAATCAGCCCCAGCATTTT. Protein: CASSPDGVQGNQPQHF.

The chain has TRBV7-2 and TRBJ2-7; D gene ambiguous. Per germline, CDR1 SGHTA and CDR2 FQGNSA. The germline V and J ends were trimmed by 5 bases and 4 bases, with 9 bases remaining between them. The CDR3 runs 12 residues. The CDR3 nucleotides are TGTGCCAGCAGCCTGATCCTTTACGAGCAGTACTTC. Amino acid sequence: CASSLILYEQYF.

V is TRBV6-9 and J is TRBJ2-1; D might be TRBD2 (6 bases). This CDR3 is built from 17 residues. Trimming stripped 3 bases from V and 9 bases from J, with 24 bases between. Germline-derived CDR1 and CDR2 are MNHGY and SVAAGI. CDR3 sequence: CASSYNLAVLMDGEQFF. CDR3 bases: TGTGCCAGCAGTTACAATTTAGCGGTCCTGATGGATGGTGAGCAGTTCTTC.

This clonotype has at least ten counts. This chain joins TRBV2 and TRBJ1-5, with D uncertain. The germline V gene has CDR1 SNHLY and CDR2 FYNNEI. This CDR3 is built from 13 residues. Trimming pared 6 bases from V and 5 bases from J, leaving 11 bases between. The CDR3 nucleotides are TGTGCCAGCAGGGCCGGGATATATCAGCCCCAGCATTTT. This gives the protein CASRAGIYQPQHF. Filled out from reference TRBV2 and TRBJ1-5, the complete variable domain reads EPEVTQTPSHQVTQMGQEVILRCVPISNHLYFYWYRQILGQKVEFLVSFYNNEISEKSEIFDDQFSVERPDGSNFTLKIRSTKLEDSAMYFCASRAGIYQPQHFGDGTRLSIL.

This clonotype was observed a single time. A clone one base away is much larger, so this may be a read error. V is TRBV19 and J is TRBJ2-2, with TRBD2 matching 8 bases. The CDR3 is made up of 18 amino acids. Losses at the gene ends were 10 bases for V and 2 bases for J; bases not matched to a gene: 18. Germline-derived CDR1 and CDR2 are LNHDA and SQIVND (reference sequence). This CDR3 is CATRYRFRAGGNTGELFF. For the CDR3, the DNA is TGTGCCACACGCTATCGATTTAGGGCGGGAGGTAACACCGGGGAGCTGTTTTTT.

About this clonotype itself: This sequence may be a read error, since a much larger clone differs from it by one base. The chain uses TRBV5-6 and TRBJ2-7; the D is unclear. Trimming took 5 bases from V and 4 from J, leaving 7 bases between them. The CDR3 length is 11 residues. Germline values: CDR1 SGHDT, CDR2 YYEEEE. The CDR3 region is CASSVEYEQYF. CDR3 sequence (DNA): TGTGCCAGCAGTGTCGAATACGAGCAGTACTTC.

This clonotype was recorded at least ten times. The rearrangement links TRBV28 to TRBJ2-7, with D uncertain. CDR3 length: 13 residues. The germline gives CDR1 MDHEN, CDR2 SYDVKM. Trimming cost V 8 bases and J 2 bases, with 13 bases left between them. The DNA for the CDR3 is TGTGCCAGCGGGGATTCGGGCGCCTACGAGCAGTACTTC. Translation: CASGDSGAYEQYF.

The V call is TRBV29-1, the J call TRBJ2-1; the D gene is possibly TRBD1 (6 bases). V lost 3 bases, J lost 9 bases, and 12 bases lay in between. The germline V gene has CDR1 SQVTM and CDR2 ANQGSEA. The CDR3 is 12 amino acids. CDR3 in amino acids: CSVERQAGEQFF. CDR3 in DNA: TGCAGCGTTGAGAGACAGGCGGGTGAGCAGTTCTTC.

This clonotype has more than one count but fewer than ten. The genes are TRBV5-1 and TRBJ1-2, with TRBD1 identical over 12 bases. Per germline, CDR1 SGHRS and CDR2 YFSETQ. Germline trimming cut 4 bases from V and 4 bases from J; bases unmatched to any gene: 5. The CDR3 runs 15 residues. CDR3 in DNA: TGCGCCAGCAGCCGGGACAGGGGGCAGACCTATGGCTACACCTTC. Amino acids: CASSRDRGQTYGYTF.

Only a few counts were recorded for this clonotype. The DNA for the CDR3 is TGCAGCGTTGAAGTCGGGGGAAAAGAGACCCAGTACTTC. As protein: CSVEVGGKETQYF. This sequence joins TRBV29-1 and TRBJ2-5; perhaps TRBD2 as D (6 bases). Germline lookup yields CDR1 SQVTM and CDR2 ANQGSEA. CDR3 length equals 13 residues. V was shortened by 1 base and J by 3 bases, with 9 bases between the two germline ends.